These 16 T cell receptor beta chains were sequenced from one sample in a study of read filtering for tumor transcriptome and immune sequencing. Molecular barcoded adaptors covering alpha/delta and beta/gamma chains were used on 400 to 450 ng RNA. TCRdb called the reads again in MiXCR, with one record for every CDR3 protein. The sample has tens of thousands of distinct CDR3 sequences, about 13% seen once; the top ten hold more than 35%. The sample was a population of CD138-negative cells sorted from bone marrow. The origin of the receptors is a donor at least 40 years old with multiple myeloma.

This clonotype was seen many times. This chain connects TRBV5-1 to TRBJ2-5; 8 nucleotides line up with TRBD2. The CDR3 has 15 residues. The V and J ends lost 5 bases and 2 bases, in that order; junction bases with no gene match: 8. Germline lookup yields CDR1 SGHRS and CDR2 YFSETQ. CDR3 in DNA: TGCGCCAGCAGGGATAGCGGGGTGACACAAGAGACCCAGTACTTC. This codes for CASRDSGVTQETQYF.

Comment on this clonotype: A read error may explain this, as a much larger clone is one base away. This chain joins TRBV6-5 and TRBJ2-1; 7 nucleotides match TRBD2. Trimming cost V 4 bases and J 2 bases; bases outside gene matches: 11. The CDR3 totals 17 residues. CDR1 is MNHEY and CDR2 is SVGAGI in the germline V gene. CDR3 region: CASSSTELAMTYNEQFF. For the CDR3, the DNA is TGTGCCAGCAGTTCTACTGAACTAGCGATGACCTACAATGAGCAGTTCTTC.

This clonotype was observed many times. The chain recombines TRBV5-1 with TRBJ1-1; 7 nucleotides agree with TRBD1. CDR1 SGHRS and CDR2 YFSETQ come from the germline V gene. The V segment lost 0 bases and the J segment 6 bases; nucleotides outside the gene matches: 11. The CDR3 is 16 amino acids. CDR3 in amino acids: CASSLAVQGEIAEAFF. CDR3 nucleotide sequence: TGCGCCAGCAGCTTGGCGGTGCAGGGGGAGATCGCTGAAGCTTTCTTT.

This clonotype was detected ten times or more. This CDR3 is CSASPTSGYTNEQFF. CDR3 coding DNA: TGCAGTGCTAGCCCGACTAGCGGTTATACAAATGAGCAGTTCTTC. The rearrangement joins TRBV20-1 to TRBJ2-1; TRBD2 aligns across 9 bases. The V gene end was trimmed by 3 bases and the J gene end by 7 bases; junction bases not matched to a gene: 10. The CDR3 is 15 amino acids. Germline V CDR1 and CDR2: DFQATT, SNEGSKA (reference sequence).

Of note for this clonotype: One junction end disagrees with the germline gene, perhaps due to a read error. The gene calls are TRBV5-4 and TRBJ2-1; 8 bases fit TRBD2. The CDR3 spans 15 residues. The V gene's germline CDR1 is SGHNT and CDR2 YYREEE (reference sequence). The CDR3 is CASSREGGSYKEQFF. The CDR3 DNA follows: TGTGCCAGCAGTCGGGAGGGGGGCTCCTACAAAGAGCAGTTCTTC.

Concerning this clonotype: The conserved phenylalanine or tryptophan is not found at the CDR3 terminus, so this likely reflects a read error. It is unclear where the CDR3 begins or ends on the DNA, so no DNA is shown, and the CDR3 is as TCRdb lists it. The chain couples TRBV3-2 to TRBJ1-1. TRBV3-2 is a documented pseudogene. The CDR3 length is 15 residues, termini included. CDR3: CASSHSPLVGTEAFT.

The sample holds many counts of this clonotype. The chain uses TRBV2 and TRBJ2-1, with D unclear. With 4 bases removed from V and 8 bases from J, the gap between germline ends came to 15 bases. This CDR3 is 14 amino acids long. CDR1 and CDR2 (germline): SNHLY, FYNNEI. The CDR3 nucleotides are TGTGCCAGCAGTGGATCAGGACCCTGGGATGAGCAGTTCTTC. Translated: CASSGSGPWDEQFF.

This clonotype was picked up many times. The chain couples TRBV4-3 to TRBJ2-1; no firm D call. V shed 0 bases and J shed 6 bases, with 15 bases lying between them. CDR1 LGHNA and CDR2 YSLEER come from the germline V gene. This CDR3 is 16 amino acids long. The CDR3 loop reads CASSQDLGRRGNEQFF. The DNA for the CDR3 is TGCGCCAGCAGCCAAGATCTAGGCCGCCGAGGCAATGAGCAGTTCTTC.

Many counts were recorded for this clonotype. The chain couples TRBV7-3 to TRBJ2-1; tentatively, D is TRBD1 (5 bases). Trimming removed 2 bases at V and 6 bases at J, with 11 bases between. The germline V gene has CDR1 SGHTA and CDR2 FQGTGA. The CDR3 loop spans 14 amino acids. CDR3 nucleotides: TGTGCCAGCAGCTTAGCACAGGCAGGCAATGAGCAGTTCTTC. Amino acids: CASSLAQAGNEQFF.

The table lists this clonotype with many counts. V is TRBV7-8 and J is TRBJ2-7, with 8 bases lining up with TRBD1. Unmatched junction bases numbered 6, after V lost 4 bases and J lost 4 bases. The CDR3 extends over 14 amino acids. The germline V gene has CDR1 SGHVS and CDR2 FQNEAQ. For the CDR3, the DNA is TGTGCCAGCAGCTCCAGGACAGGGTGGTACGAGCAGTACTTC. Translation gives CASSSRTGWYEQYF.

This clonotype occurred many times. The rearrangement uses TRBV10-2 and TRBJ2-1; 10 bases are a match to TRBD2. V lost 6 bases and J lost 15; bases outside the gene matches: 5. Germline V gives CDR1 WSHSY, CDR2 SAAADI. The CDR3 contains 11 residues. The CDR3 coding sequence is TGCGCCAGCAGCGATAGCGGGAGGTCGTTCTTC. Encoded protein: CASSDSGRSFF.

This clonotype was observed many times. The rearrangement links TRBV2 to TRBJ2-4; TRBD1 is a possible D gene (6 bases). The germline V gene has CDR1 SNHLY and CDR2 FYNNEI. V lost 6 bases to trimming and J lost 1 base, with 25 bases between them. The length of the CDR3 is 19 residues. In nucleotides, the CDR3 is TGTGCCAGCAGGCGACAGCGTCAGGGGCCTGAGGGGGCCAAAAACATTCAGTACTTC. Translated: CASRRQRQGPEGAKNIQYF.

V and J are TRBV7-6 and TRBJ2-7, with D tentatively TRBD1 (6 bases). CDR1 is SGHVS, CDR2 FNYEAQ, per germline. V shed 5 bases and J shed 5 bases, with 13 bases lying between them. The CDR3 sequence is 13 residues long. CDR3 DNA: TGTGCCAGCAGCCGTACAGGGTCCCACGAGCAGTACTTC. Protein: CASSRTGSHEQYF. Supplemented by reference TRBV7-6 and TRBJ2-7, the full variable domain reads GAGVSQSPRYKVTKRGQDVALRCDPISGHVSLYWYRQALGQGPEFLTYFNYEAQQDKSGLPNDRFSAERPEGSISTLTIQRTEQRDSAMYRCASSRTGSHEQYFGPGTRLTVT.

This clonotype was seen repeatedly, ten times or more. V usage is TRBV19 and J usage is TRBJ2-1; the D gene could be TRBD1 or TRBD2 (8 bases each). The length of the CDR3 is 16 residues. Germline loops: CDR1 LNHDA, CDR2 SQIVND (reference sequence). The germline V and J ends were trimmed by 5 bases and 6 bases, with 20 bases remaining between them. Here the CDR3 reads CASSGPTGAGGNEQFF. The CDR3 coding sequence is TGTGCCAGTAGTGGCCCGACAGGGGCGGGGGGCAATGAGCAGTTCTTC.

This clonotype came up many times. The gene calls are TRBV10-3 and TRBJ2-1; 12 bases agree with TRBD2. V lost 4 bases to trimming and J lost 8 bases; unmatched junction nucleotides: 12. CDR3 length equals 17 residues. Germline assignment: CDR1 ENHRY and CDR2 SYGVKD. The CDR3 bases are TGTGCCATCAGTGGAACCACCGGGACTAGCGGGTCGCATGAGCAGTTCTTC. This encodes CAISGTTGTSGSHEQFF.

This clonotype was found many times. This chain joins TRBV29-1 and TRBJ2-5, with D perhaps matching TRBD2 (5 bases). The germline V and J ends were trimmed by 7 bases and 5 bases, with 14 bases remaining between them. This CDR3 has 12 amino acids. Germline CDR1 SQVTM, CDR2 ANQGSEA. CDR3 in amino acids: CSATAGPETQYF. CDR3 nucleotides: TGCAGCGCCACCGCGGGTCCGGAGACCCAGTACTTC. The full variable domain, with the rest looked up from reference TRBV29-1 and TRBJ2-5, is SAVISQKPSRDICQRGTSLTIQCQVDSQVTMMFWYRQQPGQSLTLIATANQGSEATYESGFVIDKFPISRPNLTFSTLTVSNMSPEDSSIYLCSATAGPETQYFGPGTRLLVL.